The 3 T cell receptor beta chains listed next were all sequenced from one sample in a study of T-cell reconstitution after alpha-beta-depleted transplantation in children (TCRdb year 2016). The library was obtained by PCR. Data came from an Illumina HiSeq 2500. TCR library preparation used molecular barcoding, with unique molecular identifiers applied to normalize quantification of the TCRbeta repertoire. TCRdb cleaned the public reads at Q25 with fastp, built clones with MiXCR and kept in-frame beta chains. Rows are combined by CDR3 protein, so each entry shows the most common genes and DNA. The table for this sample lists about 240,000 distinct CDR3 sequences; 12% of them were counted only once. The ten largest clones take up around 3% of the sample. The sequencing used PBMCs from the stem cell graft donor, collected from the stem cell graft. These receptors originate from a human donor who donated a stem cell graft to a child with acute lymphoblastic leukemia.

This clonotype occurred many times. This rearrangement joins TRBV5-1 to TRBJ2-5, with D perhaps assigned TRBD1 or TRBD2 (5 bases each). Germline V lookup: CDR1 SGHRS, CDR2 YFSETQ. The CDR3 runs to 14 residues. V shed 4 bases and J shed 3 bases, with 13 bases lying between them. The CDR3 reads CASSVLGTEETQYF. DNA of the CDR3: TGCGCCAGCAGCGTCTTAGGGACCGAAGAGACCCAGTACTTC.

This clonotype was seen more than once but under ten times. The chain combines TRBV24-1 with TRBJ2-7; D perhaps matches TRBD1 (6 bases). This CDR3 has 15 residues. Per germline, CDR1 KGHDR and CDR2 SFDVKD. V shed 5 bases and J shed 9 bases, with 22 bases lying between them. The CDR3 spells CATSATDRRPTGQYF. The CDR3 DNA sequence: TGTGCCACCAGTGCCACCGACAGGAGACCTACGGGGCAGTACTTC.

This chain's CDR3 is CASRRGQGVETQYF. In DNA, the CDR3 is TGTGCCAGCAGGCGGGGACAGGGAGTGGAGACCCAGTACTTC. The chain employs TRBV12-3 or TRBV12-4 and TRBJ2-5; 9 bases align to TRBD1. Germline trimming cut 6 bases from V and 5 bases from J; bases unmatched to any gene: 7. CDR3 length equals 14 residues.